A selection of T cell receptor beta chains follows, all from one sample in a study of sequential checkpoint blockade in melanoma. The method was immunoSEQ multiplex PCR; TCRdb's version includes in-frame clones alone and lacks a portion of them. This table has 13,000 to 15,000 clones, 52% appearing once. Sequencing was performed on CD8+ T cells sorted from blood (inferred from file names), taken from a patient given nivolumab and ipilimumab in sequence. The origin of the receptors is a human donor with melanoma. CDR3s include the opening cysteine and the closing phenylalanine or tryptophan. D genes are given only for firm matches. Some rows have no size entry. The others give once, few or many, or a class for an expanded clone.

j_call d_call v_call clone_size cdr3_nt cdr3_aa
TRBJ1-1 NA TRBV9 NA TGTGCCAGCAGCGTAGTACGAGACGGAGGTGATTTCTTT CASSVVRDGGDFF
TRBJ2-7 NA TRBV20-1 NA TGCAGTGCCCAAACAAATTACGAGCAGTACTTC CSAQTNYEQYF
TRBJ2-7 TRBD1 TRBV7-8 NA TGTGCCAGCAGTTTGGTAACAGGACAGGGTATCTACGAGCAGTACTTC CASSLVTGQGIYEQYF
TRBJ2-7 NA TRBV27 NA TGTGCCAGCAGATCTATCGGACTCGGCGAGCAGTACTTC CASRSIGLGEQYF
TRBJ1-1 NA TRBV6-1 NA TGTGCCAGCAGTGACCGGGGCCAGTGGGAGGACACTGAAGCTTTCTTT CASSDRGQWEDTEAFF
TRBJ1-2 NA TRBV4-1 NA TGCGCCAGCAGCCAAGCATCCAACTATGGCTACACCTTC CASSQASNYGYTF
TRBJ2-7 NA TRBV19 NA TGTGCCAGTAGTCCGCGGGACGGGTACGAGCAGTACTTC CASSPRDGYEQYF
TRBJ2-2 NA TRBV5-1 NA TGCGCCAGCGAGGGAGATGCGAACACCGGGGAGCTGTTTTTT CASEGDANTGELFF
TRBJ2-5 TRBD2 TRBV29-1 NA TGCAGCGTTGAGGCCCGGGGGGGGACGGGGGAGACCCAGTACTTC CSVEARGGTGETQYF
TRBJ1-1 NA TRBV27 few TGTGCCAGCAGTTTTATGCCCCAAGAGTATGGCACTGAAGCTTTCTTT CASSFMPQEYGTEAFF
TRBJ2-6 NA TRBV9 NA TGTGCCAGCAGCGGGACAGCCTCTGGGGCCAACGTCCTGACTTTC CASSGTASGANVLTF
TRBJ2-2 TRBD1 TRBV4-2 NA TGTGCCAGCAGCCAAGACCCCAGGGACAGAGGGGAGCTGTTTTTT CASSQDPRDRGELFF
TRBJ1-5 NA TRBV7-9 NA TGTGCCAGCAGCGACAATAATCAGCCCCAGCATTTT CASSDNNQPQHF
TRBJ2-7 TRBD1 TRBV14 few TGTGCCAGCAGCCCTCGGGACAGTAGGGTCGACGAGCAGTACTTC CASSPRDSRVDEQYF
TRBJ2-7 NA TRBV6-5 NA TGTGCCAGCAGCCTCGGACAAACCCCAACCGAGCAGTACTTC CASSLGQTPTEQYF
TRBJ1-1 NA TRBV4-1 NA TGCGCCAGCAGCCAGACCACAGGGTACACTGAAGCTTTCTTT CASSQTTGYTEAFF
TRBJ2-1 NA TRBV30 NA TGTGCCTGGAGTCTACTAGGCAATGAGCAGTTCTTC CAWSLLGNEQFF
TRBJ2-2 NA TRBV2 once TGTGCCAGCAGTGAAGCATGGGGCAGGCGCGCGAACACCGGGGAGCTGTTTTTT CASSEAWGRRANTGELFF
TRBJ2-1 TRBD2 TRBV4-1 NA TGCGCCAGCAGCCAAGAACAGGTGGCTAGCGGGAGGGGTGATGAGCAGTTCTTC CASSQEQVASGRGDEQFF
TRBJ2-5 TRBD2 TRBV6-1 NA TGTGCCAGCAGTGAAGTAGCGGGGGGTCAAGAGACCCAGTACTTC CASSEVAGGQETQYF
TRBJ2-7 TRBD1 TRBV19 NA TGTGCCAGTACGTATAAGGGACAGGGGGCCTACGAGCAGTACTTC CASTYKGQGAYEQYF
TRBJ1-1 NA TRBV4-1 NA TGCGCCAGCAGCCTCGAGTCCATGAACACTGAAGCTTTCTTT CASSLESMNTEAFF
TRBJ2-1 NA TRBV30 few TGTGCCTGGAGACCCAGGGGAGTAGCAGCCGTTAATGAGCAGTTCTTC CAWRPRGVAAVNEQFF
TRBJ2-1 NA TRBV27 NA TGTGCCAGCAGTTTATCACTCTCCTACAATGAGCAGTTCTTC CASSLSLSYNEQFF
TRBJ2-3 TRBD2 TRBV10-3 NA TGTGCCATCAGTGCGGGGGGTCCGACAGATACGCAGTATTTT CAISAGGPTDTQYF
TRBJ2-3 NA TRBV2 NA TGTGCCAGCAGTGACTACTATAGCACAGATACGCAGTATTTT CASSDYYSTDTQYF
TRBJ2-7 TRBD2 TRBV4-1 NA TGCGCCAGCAGCCAACAGATACTGACTAGCGGGAGCTCCTACGAGCAGTACTTC CASSQQILTSGSSYEQYF
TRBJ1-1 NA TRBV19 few TGTGCCAGTAGTATAGGGGCCGGGGTTGACACTGAAGCTTTCTTT CASSIGAGVDTEAFF
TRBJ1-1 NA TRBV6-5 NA TGTGCCAGCAGTTACGGGCGTTACACTGAAGCTTTCTTT CASSYGRYTEAFF
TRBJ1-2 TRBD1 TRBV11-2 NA TGTGCCAGCAGCTTAGTCGGCCGGCAGGGGGCAACTGGCTACACCTTC CASSLVGRQGATGYTF
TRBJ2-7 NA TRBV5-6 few TGTGCCAGCGCGGGGACAGACTCCTACGAGCAGTACTTC CASAGTDSYEQYF
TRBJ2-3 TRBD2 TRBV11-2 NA TGTGCCAGCAGCACGCGGGGGTCGATTGGCGGGATCCGTGATACGCAGTATTTT CASSTRGSIGGIRDTQYF
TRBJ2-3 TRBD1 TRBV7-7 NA TGTGCCAGCAGCTGGGGACAGGGGGCTGGCGATACGCAGTATTTT CASSWGQGAGDTQYF
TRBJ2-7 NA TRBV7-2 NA TGTGCCAGCAGCTTCTTAGCGGAGGAGCCCTACGAGCAGTACTTC CASSFLAEEPYEQYF